This entry lists 6 T cell receptor beta chains sequenced from one sample in a study of T cell responses to AZD1222 COVID-19 vaccine. Only in-frame clones appear in the TCRdb table, and some are missing; sequencing was by immunoSEQ multiplex PCR. The table shows 100,000 to 150,000 clones, with around nine tenths occurring only once. The specimen was peripheral blood, collected on day 0 of AZD1222 vaccination. These receptors came from an adult in good health.

CDR3 in DNA: TGTGCCAGCAGTGGTCGACTAGCGGGGGGGCCGGGGGCCTACAATGAGCAGTTCTTC. The encoded protein is CASSGRLAGGPGAYNEQFF. The chain is built from TRBV11-3 and TRBJ2-1; 14 positions agree with TRBD2. The CDR3 covers 19 residues. The J segment lost 2 bases and the V segment lost 6 bases, leaving 12 bases of the junction unmatched. Germline lookup yields CDR1 SGHNT and CDR2 YENEEA.

V usage is TRBV9 and J usage is TRBJ1-6, with 7 nucleotides matching TRBD1. The length of the CDR3 is 16 residues. Germline CDR1 is SGDLS and CDR2 is YYNGEE. The junction had 5 bases not matched to a gene; V was cut back by 5 bases and J by 0 bases. CDR3 loop: CASRPGGNSYNSPLHF. Written as DNA, the CDR3 is TGTGCCAGCAGGCCAGGGGGAAACTCCTATAATTCACCCCTCCACTTT.

The J gene is TRBJ1-4, the V gene TRBV28, with 8 positions matching TRBD1. V lost 8 bases and J lost 7; bases outside the gene matches: 6. There are 13 residues in the CDR3. The germline CDR1 and CDR2 sequences are MDHEN and SYDVKM. The CDR3 DNA sequence: TGTGCCAGCCGTTCAGGGGGCGGTGAAAAACTGTTTTTT. The encoded protein is CASRSGGGEKLFF.

This sequence joins TRBV27 and TRBJ2-1; TRBD2 matches at 10 bases. The germline V gene has CDR1 MNHEY and CDR2 SMNVEV (reference sequence). Losses at the gene ends were 3 bases for V and 0 bases for J; bases not matched to a gene: 5. This CDR3 is 17 amino acids long. CDR3 sequence (DNA): TGTGCCAGCAGTTTTAGGGCTAGCGGGAGCTCCTACAATGAGCAGTTCTTC. This translates into CASSFRASGSSYNEQFF.

V and J are TRBV5-4 and TRBJ2-1; D tentatively reads TRBD1 or TRBD2 (5 bases each). Germline V CDR1 and CDR2: SGHNT, YYREEE (reference sequence). The CDR3 covers 16 residues. V gave up 4 bases and J gave up 5 bases, with 19 bases separating them. DNA for the CDR3: TGTGCCAGCAGCAGCTCCGGGACGGAAGGGGACAATGAGCAGTTCTTC. Translated, it gives CASSSSGTEGDNEQFF. Complete variable domain (other parts from reference TRBV5-4 and TRBJ2-1): ETGVTQSPTHLIKTRGQQVTLRCSSQSGHNTVSWYQQALGQGPQFIFQYYREEENGRGNFPPRFSGLQFPNYSSELNVNALELDDSALYLCASSSSGTEGDNEQFFGPGTRLTVL.

The chain couples TRBV3-1 (or the pseudogene TRBV3-2) to TRBJ2-7, with D maybe TRBD2 (6 bases). The CDR3 contains 14 residues. CDR1 is LGHDT and CDR2 is YNNKEL in the germline V gene (reference sequence). Between the trimmed V and J ends, which lost 3 bases and 1 base, there was a span of 10 bases. In DNA form, the CDR3 reads TGTGCCAGCAGCCAGCCGGGACTGTCCTACGAGCAGTACTTC. It translates to CASSQPGLSYEQYF.